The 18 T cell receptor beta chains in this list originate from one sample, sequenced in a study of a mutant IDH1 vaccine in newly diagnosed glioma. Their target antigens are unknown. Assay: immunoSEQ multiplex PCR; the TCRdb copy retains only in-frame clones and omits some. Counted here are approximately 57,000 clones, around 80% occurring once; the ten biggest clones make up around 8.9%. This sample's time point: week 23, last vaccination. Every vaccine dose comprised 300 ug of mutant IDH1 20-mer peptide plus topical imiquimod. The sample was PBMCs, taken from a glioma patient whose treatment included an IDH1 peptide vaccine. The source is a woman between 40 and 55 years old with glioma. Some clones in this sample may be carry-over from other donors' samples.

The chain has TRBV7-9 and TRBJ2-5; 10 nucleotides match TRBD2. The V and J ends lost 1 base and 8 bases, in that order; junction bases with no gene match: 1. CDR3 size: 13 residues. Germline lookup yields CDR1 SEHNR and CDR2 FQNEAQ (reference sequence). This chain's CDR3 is CASSLGLAGTQYF. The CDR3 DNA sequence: TGTGCCAGCAGCTTAGGACTAGCGGGCACCCAGTACTTC.

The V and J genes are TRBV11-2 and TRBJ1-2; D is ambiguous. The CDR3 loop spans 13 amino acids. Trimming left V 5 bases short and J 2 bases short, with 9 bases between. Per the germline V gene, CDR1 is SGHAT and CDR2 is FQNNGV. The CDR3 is CASSATSNYGYTF. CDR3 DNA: TGTGCCAGCAGCGCGACATCCAACTATGGCTACACCTTC.

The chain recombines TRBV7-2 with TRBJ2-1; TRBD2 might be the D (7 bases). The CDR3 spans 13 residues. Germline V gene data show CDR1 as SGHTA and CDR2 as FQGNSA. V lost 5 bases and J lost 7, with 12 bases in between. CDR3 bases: TGTGCCAGCAGCCTAGGGGGGGTAAATGAGCAGTTCTTC. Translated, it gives CASSLGGVNEQFF.

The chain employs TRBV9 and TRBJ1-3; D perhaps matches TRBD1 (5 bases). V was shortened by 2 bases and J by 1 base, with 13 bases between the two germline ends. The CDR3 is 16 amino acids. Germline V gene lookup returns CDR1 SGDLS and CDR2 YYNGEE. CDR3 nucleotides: TGTGCCAGCAGCGTTACAGGTGTCGGATCTGGAAACACCATATATTTT. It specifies CASSVTGVGSGNTIYF. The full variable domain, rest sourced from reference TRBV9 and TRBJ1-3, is DSGVTQTPKHLITATGQRVTLRCSPRSGDLSVYWYQQSLDQGLQFLIQYYNGEERAKGNILERFSAQQFPDLHSELNLSSLELGDSALYFCASSVTGVGSGNTIYFGEGSWLTVV.

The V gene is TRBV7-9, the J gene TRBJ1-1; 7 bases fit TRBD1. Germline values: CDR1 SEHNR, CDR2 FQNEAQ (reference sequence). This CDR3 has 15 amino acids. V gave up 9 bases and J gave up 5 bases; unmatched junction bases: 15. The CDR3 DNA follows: TGTGCCAGTAACCCCCAGGGGGGGGAAGGGACTGAAGCTTTCTTT. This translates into CASNPQGGEGTEAFF.

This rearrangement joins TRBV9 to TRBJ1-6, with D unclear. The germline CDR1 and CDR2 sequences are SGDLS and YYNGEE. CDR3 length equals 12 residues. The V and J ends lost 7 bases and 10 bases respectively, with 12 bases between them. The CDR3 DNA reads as TGTGCCAGCGGGGAGGGAAACTCACCCCTCCACTTT. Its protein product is CASGEGNSPLHF.

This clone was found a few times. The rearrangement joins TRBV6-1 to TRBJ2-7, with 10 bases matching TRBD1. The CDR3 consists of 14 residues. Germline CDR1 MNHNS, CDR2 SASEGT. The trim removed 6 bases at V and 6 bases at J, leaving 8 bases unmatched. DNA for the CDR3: TGTGCCAGCAGCTCGGGGACAGGGGCTTCCGAGCAGTACTTC. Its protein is CASSSGTGASEQYF.

The CDR3 region is CASSDYGSYEQYF. The CDR3 DNA is TGTGCCAGCAGTGATTACGGGTCCTACGAGCAGTACTTC. The chain has TRBV6-1 and TRBJ2-7; D is ambiguous. This CDR3 is built from 13 residues. V gave up 3 bases and J gave up 1 base, with 7 bases separating them. Germline CDR1 reads MNHNS; CDR2 reads SASEGT.

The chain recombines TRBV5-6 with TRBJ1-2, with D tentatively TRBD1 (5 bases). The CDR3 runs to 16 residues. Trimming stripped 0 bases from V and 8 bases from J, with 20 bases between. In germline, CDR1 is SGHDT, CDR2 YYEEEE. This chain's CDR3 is CASSLGWGKIQEGYTF. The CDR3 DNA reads TGTGCCAGCAGCTTGGGGTGGGGGAAGATCCAGGAAGGCTACACCTTC.

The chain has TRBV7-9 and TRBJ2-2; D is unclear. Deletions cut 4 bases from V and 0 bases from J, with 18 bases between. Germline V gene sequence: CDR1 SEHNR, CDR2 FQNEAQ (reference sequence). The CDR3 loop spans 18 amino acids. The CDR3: CASSSYFDPNSNTGELFF. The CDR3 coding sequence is TGTGCCAGCAGCTCCTACTTCGACCCCAACTCGAACACCGGGGAGCTGTTTTTT.

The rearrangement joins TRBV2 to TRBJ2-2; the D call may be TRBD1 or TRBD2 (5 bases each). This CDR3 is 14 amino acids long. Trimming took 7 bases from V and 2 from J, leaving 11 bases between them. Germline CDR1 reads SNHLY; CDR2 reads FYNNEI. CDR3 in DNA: TGTGCCAGCAAGCTGGGGGACAACACCGGGGAGCTGTTTTTT. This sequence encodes CASKLGDNTGELFF. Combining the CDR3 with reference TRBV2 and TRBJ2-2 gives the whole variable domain EPEVTQTPSHQVTQMGQEVILRCVPISNHLYFYWYRQILGQKVEFLVSFYNNEISEKSEIFDDQFSVERPDGSNFTLKIRSTKLEDSAMYFCASKLGDNTGELFFGEGSRLTVL.

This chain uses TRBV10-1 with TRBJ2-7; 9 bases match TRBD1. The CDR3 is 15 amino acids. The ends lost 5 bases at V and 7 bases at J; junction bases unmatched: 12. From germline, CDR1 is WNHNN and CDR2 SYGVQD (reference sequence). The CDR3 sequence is CASSPVGQGTPEQYF. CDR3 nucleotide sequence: TGCGCCAGCAGTCCGGTGGGACAGGGAACCCCAGAGCAGTACTTC.

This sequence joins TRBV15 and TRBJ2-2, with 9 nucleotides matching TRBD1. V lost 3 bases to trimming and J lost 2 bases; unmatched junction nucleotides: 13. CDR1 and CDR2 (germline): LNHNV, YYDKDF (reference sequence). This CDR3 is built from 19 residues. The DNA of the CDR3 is TGTGCCACCAGCAGTCATTATCCGGGACAGGGCATTAACACCGGGGAGCTGTTTTTT. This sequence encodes CATSSHYPGQGINTGELFF.

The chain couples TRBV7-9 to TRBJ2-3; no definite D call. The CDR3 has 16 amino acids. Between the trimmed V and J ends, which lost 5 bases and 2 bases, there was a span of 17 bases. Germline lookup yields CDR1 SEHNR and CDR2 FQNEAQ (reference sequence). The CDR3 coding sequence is TGTGCCAGCAGCCCACCCCCTCCGGGCACCACAGATACGCAGTATTTT. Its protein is CASSPPPPGTTDTQYF.

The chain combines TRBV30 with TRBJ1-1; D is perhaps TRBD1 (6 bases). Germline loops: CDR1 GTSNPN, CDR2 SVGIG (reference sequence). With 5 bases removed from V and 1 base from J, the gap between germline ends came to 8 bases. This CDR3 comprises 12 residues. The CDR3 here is CAWVQGNTEAFF. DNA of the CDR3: TGTGCCTGGGTACAGGGGAACACTGAAGCTTTCTTT.

CDR3 sequence: CASSQRGVLGEQYF. CDR3 DNA: TGCGCCAGCAGCCAGCGGGGGGTCTTAGGGGAGCAGTACTTC. The V call is TRBV5-1, the J call TRBJ2-7; 9 bases map to TRBD2. The trim removed 4 bases at V and 7 bases at J, leaving 9 bases unmatched. The CDR3 spans 14 residues. Germline V gene lookup returns CDR1 SGHRS and CDR2 YFSETQ.

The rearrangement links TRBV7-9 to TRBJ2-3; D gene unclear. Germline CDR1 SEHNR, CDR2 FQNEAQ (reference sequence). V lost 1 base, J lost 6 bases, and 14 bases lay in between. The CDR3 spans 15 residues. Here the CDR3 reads CASSLGTILADTQYF. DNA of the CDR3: TGTGCCAGCAGCTTAGGAACCATCCTCGCGGATACGCAGTATTTT.

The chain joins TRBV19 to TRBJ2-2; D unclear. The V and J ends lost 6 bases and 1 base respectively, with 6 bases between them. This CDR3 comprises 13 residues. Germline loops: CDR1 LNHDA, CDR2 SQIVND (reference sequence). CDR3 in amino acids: CASRGGNTGELFF. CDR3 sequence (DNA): TGTGCCAGTAGGGGCGGGAACACCGGGGAGCTGTTTTTT.